This T cell receptor (beta chain) originates from a study of T cell repertoires in cytomegalovirus infection. Study overall: Recently identified HLA-C-restricted and well-studied HLA-B-restricted CMV epitopes were used. Broader study findings: The study identified carriers of CMV plus the relevant HLA from cumulative public TCR beta family frequency.

V trimming: 6 bases; J trimming: 10 bases; junction bases outside the gene matches: 15. The germline CDR1 and CDR2 sequences are MNHNY and SVGAGI (reference sequence). The CDR3 has 16 residues. This clonotype showed up just a few times. The antigen remains undetermined. TCRdb processed the reads anew with MiXCR; each CDR3 protein has one entry. The profile shows fewer than 85,000 distinct CDR3 sequences, about half of them singletons. The receptor comes from a human donor in good health (CMV status not recorded). Some clones in this sample may be carry-over from other donors' samples. V gene TRBV6-6 combines with J gene TRBJ2-2, with 9 nucleotides matching TRBD2. Sequenced material: CD8+ T cells from cultured PBMCs, taken from culture after CMV antigen stimulation. The CDR3 sequence is CASSLIVAGAQVELFF. In DNA, the CDR3 is TGTGCCAGCAGCCTAATAGTAGCGGGGGCCCAGGTGGAGCTGTTTTTT.